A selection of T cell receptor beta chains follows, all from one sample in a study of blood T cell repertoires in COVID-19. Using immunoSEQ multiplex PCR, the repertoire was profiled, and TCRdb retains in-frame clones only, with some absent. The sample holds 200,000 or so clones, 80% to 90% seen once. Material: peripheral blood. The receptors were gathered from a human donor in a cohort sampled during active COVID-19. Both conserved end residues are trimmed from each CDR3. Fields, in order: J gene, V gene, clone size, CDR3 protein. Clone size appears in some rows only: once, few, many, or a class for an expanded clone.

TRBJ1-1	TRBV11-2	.	ASSLDRNTEAF
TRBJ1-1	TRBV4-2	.	ASSQDLNTEAF
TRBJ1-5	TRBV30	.	AWTGGSNQPQH
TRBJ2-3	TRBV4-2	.	ASSQEQGEGTDTQY
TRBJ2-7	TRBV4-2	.	ASSPPGTSAYEQY
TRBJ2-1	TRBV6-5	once	ASSFGLAGYEQF
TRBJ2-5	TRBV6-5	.	ASSYSTPGQGKTQY
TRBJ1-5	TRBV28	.	ASSFGGGSNQPQH
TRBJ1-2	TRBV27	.	ASSFKGNYGYT
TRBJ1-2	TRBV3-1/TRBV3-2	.	ASSRRGGTGARNYGYT
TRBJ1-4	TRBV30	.	AWSGLRQGLKLF
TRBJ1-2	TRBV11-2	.	ASSLRWGGGLWDGYT
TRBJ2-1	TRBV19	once	ASSIPSGSTYNEQF
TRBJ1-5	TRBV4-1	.	ASSRQGLWDQPQH
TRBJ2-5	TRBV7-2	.	ASSNLGRVDHETQY
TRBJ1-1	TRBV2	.	ASSEFRRVNTEAF
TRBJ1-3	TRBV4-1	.	ASSQAWTGGNTIY
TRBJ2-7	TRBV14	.	ASSQFGTSRTYEQY
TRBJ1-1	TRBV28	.	ASSFQGAGTEAF
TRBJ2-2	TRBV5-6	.	ASSVGLAGLISNTGELF
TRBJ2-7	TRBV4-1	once	ASSHPGLAGGWQY
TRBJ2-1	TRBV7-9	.	ASSLRGAATSSYNEQF
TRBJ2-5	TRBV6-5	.	ASSSPGGPSETQY
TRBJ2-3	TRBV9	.	ASSVAQGTDTQY
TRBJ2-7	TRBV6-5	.	ASSTGLIAYEQY
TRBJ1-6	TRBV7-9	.	ASSWTGRGGFNSPLH
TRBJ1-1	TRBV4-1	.	ASSQTTGESEAF
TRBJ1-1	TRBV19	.	ASSSTRQGAANTEAF
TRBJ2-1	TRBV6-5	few	ASSSGTSGNNEQF
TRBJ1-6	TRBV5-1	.	ASSLEGFGTGEIRSPLH
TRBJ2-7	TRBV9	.	ASSVGAHQVYEQY
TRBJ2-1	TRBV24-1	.	ATSEKGQGARDEQF
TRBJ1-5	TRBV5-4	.	ASSFGGSNQPQH
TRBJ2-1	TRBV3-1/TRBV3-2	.	ASSQGKARLRF
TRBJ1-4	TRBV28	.	ASTPSTTNEKLF
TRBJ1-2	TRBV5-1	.	ASSLGDSANYGYT
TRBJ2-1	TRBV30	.	AWSFDNNNEQF
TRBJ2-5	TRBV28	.	ASRPRGSGETQY
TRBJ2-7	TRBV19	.	ASSIRPGQGLDYEQY
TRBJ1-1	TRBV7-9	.	ASSFKVGQGAGDEAF
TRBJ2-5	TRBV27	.	ASSSSGGFGETQY
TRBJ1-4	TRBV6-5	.	ASSYSGQINEKLF